Each of the 3 T cell receptor beta chains below was sequenced from the same sample in a study of T cells in Graves' hyperthyroidism and ophthalmopathy. Amplified regions were TCR beta CDR3 sequences from RNA transcripts. First-round RT-PCR targeting the TCR CDR3 was performed with the HTBI primer set. Each CDR3 protein is one row after TCRdb ran MiXCR on the multiplex PCR reads. The table lists fewer than 550,000 distinct CDR3 sequences, roughly a quarter of them singletons. Specimen: blood. All receptors come from a woman aged 25 to 39 with Graves' ophthalmopathy.

The V call is TRBV7-2, the J call TRBJ1-1; D is unresolved. V was clipped by 5 bases and J by 7 bases, with 11 bases between them. The CDR3 consists of 12 residues. CDR1 and CDR2 (germline): SGHTA, FQGNSA. The CDR3: CASSLFRNEAFF. The CDR3, as DNA: TGTGCCAGCAGCCTCTTCAGAAATGAAGCTTTCTTT.

This clonotype was found many times. This chain uses TRBV27 with TRBJ2-5; 7 bases agree with TRBD2. J lost 3 bases, V lost 4 bases, and 5 bases had no gene match. CDR3 size: 14 residues. Germline V CDR1 and CDR2: MNHEY, SMNVEV (reference sequence). CDR3 DNA sequence: TGTGCCAGCAGTTGGTCTAGCGGAAAAGAGACCCAGTACTTC. It encodes CASSWSSGKETQYF.

Written as DNA, the CDR3 is TGCAGTGCTATCGGGACAGGGGCGGGCGAGCAGTACTTC. This codes for CSAIGTGAGEQYF. The rearrangement uses TRBV20-1 and TRBJ2-7, with 10 nucleotides matching TRBD1. The V gene end was trimmed by 4 bases and the J gene end by 6 bases; junction bases not matched to a gene: 6. The germline CDR1 and CDR2 sequences are DFQATT and SNEGSKA (reference sequence). The CDR3 consists of 13 residues.